The next 19 T cell receptor beta chains were all read from a single sample in a study of blood T cell repertoires in COVID-19. Clones were read by immunoSEQ multiplex PCR, and TCRdb kept only the in-frame ones, dropping some. The sample records 200,000 to 300,000 clones, about 85% being singletons. Sequencing used peripheral blood. The receptor set was obtained from a man aged 55-75 years with acute or convalescent COVID-19.

V gene TRBV15 combines with J gene TRBJ2-7; 10 positions agree with TRBD1. The V gene's germline CDR1 is LNHNV and CDR2 YYDKDF (reference sequence). The V and J ends lost 7 bases and 4 bases, in that order; junction bases with no gene match: 7. The CDR3 consists of 14 residues. CDR3 DNA sequence: TGTGCCACCACGAGGGACAGGGGAAGGTACGAGCAGTACTTC. It codes for CATTRDRGRYEQYF.

The chain combines TRBV7-3 with TRBJ2-3; a weak D match, TRBD2 (6 bases). V was clipped by 4 bases and J by 4 bases, with 12 bases between them. This CDR3 has 14 amino acids. Germline V gene sequence: CDR1 SGHTA, CDR2 FQGTGA. The CDR3 spells CASSSGLSPDTQYF. The DNA of the CDR3 is TGTGCCAGCAGCTCGGGACTCTCTCCAGATACGCAGTATTTT.

The chain couples TRBV7-2 to TRBJ1-1; D remains unclear. The V gene's germline CDR1 is SGHTA and CDR2 FQGNSA. V lost 3 bases, J lost 2 bases, and 10 bases lay in between. CDR3 length equals 14 residues. The CDR3 sequence is CASSFSRGNTEAFF. The DNA of the CDR3 is TGTGCCAGCAGCTTCAGCCGGGGTAACACTGAAGCTTTCTTT.

J is TRBJ1-1 and V is TRBV4-2; D is ambiguous. CDR3 length: 15 residues. V shed 0 bases and J shed 2 bases, with 10 bases lying between them. Germline V gives CDR1 LGHNA, CDR2 YNFKEQ. As DNA, the CDR3 is TGTGCCAGCAGCCAAGAGCAGCGGGCTAACACTGAAGCTTTCTTT. This encodes CASSQEQRANTEAFF.

J is TRBJ2-1 and V is TRBV5-1; 11 nucleotides agree with TRBD2. In germline, CDR1 is SGHRS, CDR2 YFSETQ. V dropped 6 bases and J dropped 7; count of bases not matched to a gene: 6. The CDR3 runs to 14 residues. CDR3 nucleotides: TGCGCCAGCAAAGGGCCTAGCGGGAGGAATGAGCAGTTCTTC. Translation gives CASKGPSGRNEQFF.

This clone has just one count. The J gene is TRBJ1-2, the V gene TRBV5-1; 7 nucleotides line up with TRBD1. The CDR3 runs 14 residues. Germline V lookup: CDR1 SGHRS, CDR2 YFSETQ. The V gene end was trimmed by 1 base and the J gene end by 8 bases; junction bases not matched to a gene: 8. The CDR3 loop is CASSLTTGSIGYTF. The CDR3 DNA reads TGCGCCAGCAGCTTGACGACAGGGTCTATCGGCTACACCTTC.

This chain joins TRBV29-1 and TRBJ1-2, with TRBD1 as a possible D gene (6 bases). Looked up from germline, CDR1 is SQVTM and CDR2 is ANQGSEA. The length of the CDR3 is 14 residues. V lost 0 bases and J lost 8, with 16 bases in between. The CDR3 here is CSVEDVGRGVGYTF. DNA for the CDR3: TGCAGCGTTGAAGATGTAGGCAGGGGAGTGGGCTACACCTTC.

Written as DNA, the CDR3 is TGTGCCAGCAGCTTGGGAGCAGGCTCTGAAGCTTTCTTT. Protein sequence: CASSLGAGSEAFF. The J gene is TRBJ1-1, the V gene TRBV5-4; D not certain. Germline V gene sequence: CDR1 SGHNT, CDR2 YYREEE (reference sequence). CDR3 length: 13 amino acids. V was pared by 0 bases and J by 6 bases, with 9 bases between.

This sequence joins TRBV6-4 and TRBJ2-2; TRBD2 matches at 9 bases. Germline loops: CDR1 MRHNA, CDR2 SNTAGT. The CDR3 sequence is 15 residues long. V lost 8 bases to trimming and J lost 2 bases; unmatched junction nucleotides: 6. CDR3 protein: CASRFSGRNTGELFF. The CDR3 nucleotides are TGTGCCAGCCGATTTAGCGGGAGAAACACCGGGGAGCTGTTTTTT.

Notes on this clone: The sample contains more than one DNA sequence encoding this CDR3. V is TRBV11-3 and J is TRBJ1-3; the match to TRBD1 covers 7 bases. With V trimmed by 4 bases and J by 4 bases, 4 bases remained unmatched. The CDR3 runs 14 residues. In germline, CDR1 is SGHNT, CDR2 YENEEA. CDR3 in amino acids: CASSSTGSGNTIYF. Here the CDR3 DNA reads TGTGCCAGCAGCTCGACAGGGAGCGGAAACACCATATATTTT.

This chain connects TRBV4-3 to TRBJ2-5; D unresolved. V was shortened by 0 bases and J by 5 bases, with 10 bases between the two germline ends. The CDR3 spans 14 residues. The germline CDR1 and CDR2 sequences are LGHNA and YSLEER. The CDR3 sequence: CASSQDRWRETQYF. CDR3 sequence (DNA): TGCGCCAGCAGCCAAGATAGGTGGCGGGAGACCCAGTACTTC.

The chain links TRBV2 to TRBJ1-2; D not resolved. V was shortened by 2 bases and J by 4 bases, with 14 bases between the two germline ends. The CDR3 has 15 residues. Germline-derived CDR1 and CDR2 are SNHLY and FYNNEI. CDR3 DNA: TGTGCCAGCAGTGAAAGGCGGCAGCGAATCTATGGCTACACCTTC. It encodes CASSERRQRIYGYTF.

This clone was seen more than once but under ten times. The gene calls are TRBV6-5 and TRBJ1-3; D may be TRBD1 (5 bases). Germline V gene sequence: CDR1 MNHEY, CDR2 SVGAGI. Trimming shortened V by 6 bases and J by 0 bases, and 12 bases separated the two germline ends. This CDR3 has 15 amino acids. CDR3 bases: TGTGCCAGCAGCTTCTTAGGGGACTCTGGAAACACCATATATTTT. It specifies CASSFLGDSGNTIYF.

The J gene is TRBJ2-1, the V gene TRBV20-1, with D perhaps TRBD2 (6 bases). The ends were cut back, 3 bases at V and 10 bases at J, with 10 bases in the middle. The CDR3 sequence is 11 residues long. Germline V gives CDR1 DFQATT, CDR2 SNEGSKA (reference sequence). CDR3 loop: CSARPAGEQFF. CDR3 bases: TGCAGTGCTAGGCCGGCGGGGGAGCAGTTCTTC.

This clone has a single count. CDR3 residues: CAISEGDRVANGYTF. CDR3 nucleotides: TGTGCCATCAGTGAGGGCGACAGGGTAGCAAATGGCTACACCTTC. The chain is built from TRBV10-3 and TRBJ1-2, with TRBD1 matching over 7 bases. After removal of 2 bases from V and 6 bases from J, the junction contained 9 bases not matched to a gene. The CDR3 has 15 amino acids. Germline values: CDR1 ENHRY, CDR2 SYGVKD.

J is TRBJ2-3 and V is TRBV13; D unclear. Germline CDR1 PRHDT, CDR2 FYEKMQ (reference sequence). V was shortened by 2 bases and J by 0 bases, with 12 bases between the two germline ends. This CDR3 contains 16 residues. The CDR3 coding sequence is TGTGCCAGCAGCTTAATGGTACGCGGTAGCACAGATACGCAGTATTTT. This translates into CASSLMVRGSTDTQYF.

In DNA form, the CDR3 reads TGTGCCAGCAGCCCGAGGGACAGGGTAAACTATGGCTACACCTTC. Protein sequence: CASSPRDRVNYGYTF. The rearrangement links TRBV7-6 to TRBJ1-2; 9 bases line up with TRBD1. This CDR3 has 15 amino acids. CDR1 SGHVS and CDR2 FNYEAQ come from the germline V gene. Trimming removed 5 bases from V and 2 bases from J; junction bases left unmatched: 6.

J is TRBJ1-1 and V is TRBV12-5; TRBD1 aligns across 7 bases. The CDR3 loop spans 17 amino acids. V gave up 8 bases and J gave up 0 bases; unmatched junction bases: 15. CDR1 and CDR2 from the germline V gene are LGHNT and FRNRAP. The CDR3: CASFPGSEDRMNTEAFF. DNA of the CDR3: TGTGCTAGTTTCCCTGGATCTGAGGACAGGATGAACACTGAAGCTTTCTTT.

The J gene is TRBJ2-3, the V gene TRBV11-3; maybe TRBD2 (6 bases). V was clipped by 4 bases and J by 2 bases, with 10 bases between them. Germline CDR1 is SGHNT and CDR2 is YENEEA. CDR3 length: 14 residues. The CDR3 protein is CASSSRTNTDTQYF. The CDR3 nucleotides are TGTGCCAGCAGCTCTCGGACTAACACAGATACGCAGTATTTT.